This TCR beta chain was obtained from a study of human T cells and chemical hapten exposure (dated by TCRdb to 2020 to 2023). Regarding the complete study: For sensitization, 2% DPC in acetone was applied to a 2 cm by 2 cm area of upper inner arm skin. Throughout the study period of roughly 24 weeks, patients also received therapeutic DPC doses to the scalp every week. Patch testing on the upper back used Finn chambers containing 0.01% DPC, with scoring done after 6 days according to International Contact Dermatitis Research Group standards. The mostly female patient cohort included alopecia areata with under or over 50% scalp involvement, alopecia totalis and alopecia universalis. Libraries were combined into a pool for sequencing, and differences in TCR yield between samples came mainly from small differences in library volumes within the pool. Peripheral blood TCR repertoire changes were tracked in vivo in alopecia patients during primary and secondary sensitization to the hapten diphenylcyclopropenone (DPC). Blood samples were taken from patients before sensitization (week 0) and at 2, 6 and about 24 weeks after DPC sensitization. For TCR sequencing, blood came from 25 to 35 alopecia patients at anywhere from one to four time points (pre-sensitization, 2, 6 and 24 weeks). Overall results and qualifications from the work: Expanded TCRs formed significantly more large CDR3 similarity clusters than pre-sensitization or healthy control sets, consistent with antigen-driven responses. The number of TCRs above 1 in 1000 frequency did not change with DPC sensitization; there was no evidence of global repertoire structure alterations. Patch test score correlated positively with the number of PT1 expanded TCRs, reaching significance at thresholds 8, 16 and 32 but not at 4. Repeated subsampling changed both the strength of the expansion versus patch-test correlation and the threshold at which that correlation became significant. Alopecia, a presumed autoimmune disease, was present in all patients, so the immune response of the patients might differ from that of healthy individuals.

Worth noting for this clonotype: Its antigen is unknown. No base qualities exist here, and no much larger clone lies one base off it.

Library creation used RACE. Sequencing took place on a NextSeq 500. During library preparation, unique molecular identifiers were attached to individual cDNA molecules so that TCRs could be counted in a quantitative, reproducible way. Both TCR alpha and TCR beta chains were sequenced from each blood RNA sample. Per the source publication's procedure: A median of around 100,000 TCRs per sample was observed, with a range of 23,224 to 690,600. V, J and CDR3 annotation of the TCR reads was performed with the Decombinator software suite. Every sample was subsampled to the same number of TCRs (28,000) for the PS versus PT1 abundance plots. Expanded TCRs were defined as absent before sensitization and observed at least eight times at the 2-week time point. TCRdb reworked the public reads: Q25 trimming with fastp, MiXCR clone assembly, productive beta chains retained. Here each entry gathers all rows of one CDR3 protein and keeps the most common genes and DNA. TCRdb's processing, not the study's, gives the V and J calls here. The sample table holds some 350,000 distinct CDR3 sequences, of which about 7% were seen once. In total, the top ten clones hold 7% to 10% of the sample.

The CDR3 spans 19 residues, from the cysteine through the phenylalanine. Here the CDR3 DNA is all that survives: 57 bases in frame from base 1. V and J are trimmed by 1 base and 1 base, and the gene matches miss 7 bases of the junction. The germline V gene provides CDR1 LGHNA and CDR2 YNFKEQ. This sample's time point label indicates: patch test 1, 2 weeks after DPC sensitization. What the treatment or condition label conveys for this sample: therapeutic diphenylcyclopropenone sensitization with weekly scalp DPC. Blood at each patch-test visit was drawn before the patch test was applied. Patients were considered eligible if aged 18 to 70, diagnosed with alopecia and deemed suitable for DPC therapy, and patients were excluded if pregnant. Total RNA was isolated from unfractionated whole blood collected in Tempus Blood RNA tubes.

The receptor was isolated from a woman aged 18-29 years with alopecia areata. Some clones in this sample may be carry-over from other donors' samples. Recombination connected TRBV4-2 to TRBJ2-1; 13 bases in between match TRBD2. The source material was whole blood, sampled in connection with sensitization to the hapten diphenylcyclopropenone (DPC). The bases read TGTGCCAGCAGCCAAGTCGCGACTAGCGGGGGGTCTTCCTACAATGAGCAGTTCTTC. This sequence encodes CASSQVATSGGSSYNEQFF.